This T cell receptor beta chain came from a study of cytomegalovirus exposure and HLA in healthy donors. TCRdb's table, derived via immunoSEQ multiplex PCR, lists solely in-frame clones and lacks some. The profile shows fewer than 150,000 clones, more than 75% of them singletons. CDR3 size: 12 residues. In germline, CDR1 is GTSNPN, CDR2 SVGIG (reference sequence). Trimming shortened V by 2 bases and J by 4 bases, and 8 bases separated the two germline ends. The source of this sequence is a man aged 18 to 29 in good health and CMV-seronegative. The chain recombines TRBV30 with TRBJ1-1; D gene ambiguous. Sequenced material: PBMCs. The CDR3 bases are TGTGCCTGGAGTCAGGAGGGCACTGAAGCTTTCTTT. It yields the protein CAWSQEGTEAFF.